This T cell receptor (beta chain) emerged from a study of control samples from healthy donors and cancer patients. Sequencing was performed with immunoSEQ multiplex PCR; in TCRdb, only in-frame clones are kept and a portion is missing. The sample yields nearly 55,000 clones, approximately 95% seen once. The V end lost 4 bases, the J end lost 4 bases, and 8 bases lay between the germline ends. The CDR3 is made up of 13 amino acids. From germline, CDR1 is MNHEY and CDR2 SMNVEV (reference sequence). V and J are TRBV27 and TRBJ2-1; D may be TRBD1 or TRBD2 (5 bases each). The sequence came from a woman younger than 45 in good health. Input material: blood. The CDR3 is CASSWDQYNEQFF. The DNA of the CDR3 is TGTGCCAGCAGTTGGGACCAATACAATGAGCAGTTCTTC.